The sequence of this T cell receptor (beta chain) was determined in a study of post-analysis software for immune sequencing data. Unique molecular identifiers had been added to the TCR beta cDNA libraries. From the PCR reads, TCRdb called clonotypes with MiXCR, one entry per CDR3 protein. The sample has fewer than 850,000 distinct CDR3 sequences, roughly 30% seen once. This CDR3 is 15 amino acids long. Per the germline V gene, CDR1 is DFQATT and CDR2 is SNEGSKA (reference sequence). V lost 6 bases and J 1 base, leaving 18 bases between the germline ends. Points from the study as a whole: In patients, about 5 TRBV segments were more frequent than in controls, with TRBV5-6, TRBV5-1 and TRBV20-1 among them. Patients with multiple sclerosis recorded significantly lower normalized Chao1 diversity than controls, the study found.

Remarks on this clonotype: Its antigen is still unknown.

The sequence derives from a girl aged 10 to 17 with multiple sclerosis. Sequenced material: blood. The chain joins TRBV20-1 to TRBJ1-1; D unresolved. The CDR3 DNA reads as TGCAGTGCCCGGAGGGCGGACGCATCGAACACTGAAGCTTTCTTT. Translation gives CSARRADASNTEAFF.